This T cell receptor (beta chain) was captured in a study of blood T cell repertoires in COVID-19. Study context: Sites across the United States, Italy and Spain contributed samples from acute and convalescent COVID-19. Nucleic acid was either cDNA or gDNA, and it came from T cells, B-cell-depleted T cells, or PBMCs.

Clones were read by immunoSEQ multiplex PCR, and TCRdb kept only the in-frame ones, dropping some. The top ten hold approximately 7% of the sample, which has some 300,000 clones, approximately 88% seen once. This CDR3 spans 13 amino acids. V shed 6 bases and J shed 5 bases, with 13 bases lying between them. The sequencing sample was made of peripheral blood. The clonotype originates from a woman aged 30 to 39 who had recovered from COVID-19. The J gene is TRBJ1-1, the V gene TRBV12-3 or TRBV12-4; tentative D call: TRBD1 (5 bases). This CDR3 is CASSSNQGTEAFF. CDR3 sequence (DNA): TGTGCCAGCAGCTCAAACCAGGGAACTGAAGCTTTCTTT.